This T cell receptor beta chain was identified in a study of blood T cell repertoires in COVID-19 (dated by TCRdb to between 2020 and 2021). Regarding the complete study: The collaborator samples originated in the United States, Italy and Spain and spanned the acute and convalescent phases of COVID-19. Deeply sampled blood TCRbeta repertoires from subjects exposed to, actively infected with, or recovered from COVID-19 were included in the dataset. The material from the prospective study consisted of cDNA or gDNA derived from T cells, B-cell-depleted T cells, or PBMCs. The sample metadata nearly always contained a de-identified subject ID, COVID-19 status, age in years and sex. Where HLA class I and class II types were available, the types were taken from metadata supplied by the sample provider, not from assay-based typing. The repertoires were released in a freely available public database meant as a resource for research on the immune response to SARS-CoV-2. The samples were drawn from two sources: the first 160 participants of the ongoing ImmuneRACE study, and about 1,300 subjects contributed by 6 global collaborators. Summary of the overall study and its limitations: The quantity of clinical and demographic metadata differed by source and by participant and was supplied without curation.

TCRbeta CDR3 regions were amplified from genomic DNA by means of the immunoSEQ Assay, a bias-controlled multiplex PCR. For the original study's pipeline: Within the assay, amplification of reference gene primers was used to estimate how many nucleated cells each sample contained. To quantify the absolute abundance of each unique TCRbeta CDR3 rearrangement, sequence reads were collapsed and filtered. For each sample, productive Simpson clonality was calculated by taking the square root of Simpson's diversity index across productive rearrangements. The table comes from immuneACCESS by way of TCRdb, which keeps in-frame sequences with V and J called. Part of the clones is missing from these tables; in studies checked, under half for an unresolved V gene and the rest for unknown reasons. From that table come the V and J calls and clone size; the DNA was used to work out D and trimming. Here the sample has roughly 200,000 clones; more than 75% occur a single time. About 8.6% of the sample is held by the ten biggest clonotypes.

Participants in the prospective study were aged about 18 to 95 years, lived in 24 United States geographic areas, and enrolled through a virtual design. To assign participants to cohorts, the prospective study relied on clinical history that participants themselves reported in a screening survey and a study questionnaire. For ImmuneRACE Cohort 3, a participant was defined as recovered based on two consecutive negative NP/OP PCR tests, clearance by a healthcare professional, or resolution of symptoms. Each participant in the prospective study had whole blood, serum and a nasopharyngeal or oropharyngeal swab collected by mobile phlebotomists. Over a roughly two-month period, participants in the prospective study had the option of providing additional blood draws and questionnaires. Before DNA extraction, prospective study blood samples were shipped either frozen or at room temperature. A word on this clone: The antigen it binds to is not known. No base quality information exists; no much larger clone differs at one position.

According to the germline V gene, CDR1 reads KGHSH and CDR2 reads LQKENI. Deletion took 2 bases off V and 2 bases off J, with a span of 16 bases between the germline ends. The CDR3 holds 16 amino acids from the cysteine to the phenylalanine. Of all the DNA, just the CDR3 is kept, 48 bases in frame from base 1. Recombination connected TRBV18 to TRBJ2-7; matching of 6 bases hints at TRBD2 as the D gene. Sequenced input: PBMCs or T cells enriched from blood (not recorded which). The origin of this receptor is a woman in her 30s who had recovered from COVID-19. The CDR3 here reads CASSPYRPGGAYEQYF. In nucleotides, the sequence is TGTGCCAGCTCACCATACAGGCCAGGCGGGGCCTACGAGCAGTACTTC.